The T cell receptor (beta chain) under discussion was sequenced for a study of T cells in localized non-small cell lung cancer. The study's findings and limits: Blood T cell density predicted longer survival; adjacent-lung clonality, shorter. One tumor region alone was sequenced, and heterogeneity therefore remains possible.

TCRdb's table, derived via immunoSEQ multiplex PCR, lists solely in-frame clones and lacks some. This sample carries 25,000 to 30,000 clones, more than 65% of them seen once, and the ten largest clones take approximately 5.7%. Comments on this clone: Its antigen is unidentified.

V was pared by 3 bases and J by 1 base, with 5 bases between. This CDR3 has 14 residues. Looked up from germline, CDR1 is SGHNT and CDR2 is YYREEE (reference sequence). This clonotype was sampled from a man aged 40 to 70 with stage III lung adenocarcinoma. The chain carries TRBV5-4 and TRBJ2-6; D is ambiguous. The sample in question was peripheral blood mononuclear cells, obtained before any cancer treatment. Here the CDR3 reads CASSWSSGANVLTF. CDR3 DNA: TGTGCCAGCAGCTGGTCGTCTGGGGCCAACGTCCTGACTTTC.